These T cell receptor beta chains were read from a single sample in a study of blood T cell repertoires in COVID-19. Produced via immunoSEQ multiplex PCR; TCRdb's table is partial and in-frame only. The table records about 270,000 clones, around 87% of them present only once. Sequencing was performed on peripheral blood. Receptors originate from a woman in her 50s with acute or convalescent COVID-19. Each CDR3 is given without its conserved first and last residue. Fields, in order: V gene, CDR3 protein.

TRBV7-2	ASSPLGGLSYTIY
TRBV11-2	ASSLGGTGGAGELF
TRBV6-6	ASSYLDTYNEQF
TRBV27	ASSPLSGETQY
TRBV6-5	ASSYVDRGRGYT
TRBV24-1	ATSDTGQANYGYT
TRBV6-4	ASSDSDRATEAF
TRBV9	ASSSRSGANVLT
TRBV5-6	ASSLPWGESTEAF
TRBV19	ASINDRGNYGYT
TRBV7-2	ASSLVSYNEQF
TRBV18	ASLGQGISGGYT
TRBV28	ASRTTTGQPQH
TRBV19	ASSIAQGAEEKLF
TRBV7-2	ASSSPGLAYEQY
TRBV7-9	ASSLQGAGEKLF
TRBV7-9	ASSLGDRGFYEQY
TRBV4-1	ASSPLGQGANQPQH
TRBV5-4	ASSSGTEYSYEQY
TRBV5-6	ASSLGGQGWINQPQH
TRBV4-1	ASSQDLGTAGGELF
TRBV30	AWSGTGETQY
TRBV28	ASSFGPSLLSTGWEGYT
TRBV28	ASRPTGYEQF
TRBV5-3	ARSSLIIMAENCGPQH
TRBV20-1	SASLNGRADNEQF
TRBV18	ASSPRGEQY